The T cell receptor beta chain described here comes from a study of brain metastases from non-small cell lung cancer. Notes on the study in general: Compared with primary tumors, brain metastases showed less T-cell infiltration. Brain metastases shared most TCR repertoire with primaries, with sparse T cells. T-cell clones appeared expanded in about 64% of brain metastases relative to matched primary tumors.

For this clone: What it binds is unknown.

The CDR3 extends over 16 amino acids. The V and J ends lost 1 base and 4 bases, in that order; junction bases with no gene match: 7. The germline CDR1 and CDR2 sequences are KGHDR and SFDVKD. Produced via immunoSEQ multiplex PCR; TCRdb's table is partial and in-frame only. This repertoire shows around 8,000 clones, around four fifths found once; its top ten account for 4.1%. The material sequenced was primary lung tumor tissue. This TCR was sampled from a donor aged 40 or over with non-small cell lung cancer. The chain combines TRBV24-1 with TRBJ2-5; TRBD1 matches at 8 bases. CDR3 nucleotides: TGTGCCACCAGTGATTTCTTCGGCAGGGGGCCAGAGACCCAGTACTTC. Its translation: CATSDFFGRGPETQYF.